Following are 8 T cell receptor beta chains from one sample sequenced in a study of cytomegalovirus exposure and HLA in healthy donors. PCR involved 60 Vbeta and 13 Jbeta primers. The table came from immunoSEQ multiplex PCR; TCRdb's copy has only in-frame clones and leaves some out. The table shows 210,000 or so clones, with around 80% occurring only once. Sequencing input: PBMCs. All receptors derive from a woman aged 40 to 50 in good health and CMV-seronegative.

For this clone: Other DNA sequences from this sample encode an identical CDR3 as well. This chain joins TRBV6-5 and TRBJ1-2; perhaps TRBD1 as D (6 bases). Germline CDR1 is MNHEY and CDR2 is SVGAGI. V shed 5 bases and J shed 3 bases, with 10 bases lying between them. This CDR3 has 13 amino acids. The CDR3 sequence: CASSTGFHYGYTF. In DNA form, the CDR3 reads TGTGCCAGCAGTACAGGGTTTCACTATGGCTACACCTTC.

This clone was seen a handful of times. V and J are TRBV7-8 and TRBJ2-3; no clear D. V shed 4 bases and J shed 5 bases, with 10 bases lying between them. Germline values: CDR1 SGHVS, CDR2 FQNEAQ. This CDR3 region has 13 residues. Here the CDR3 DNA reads TGTGCCAGCAGCTCATCGCCGGGAGATACGCAGTATTTT. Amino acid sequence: CASSSSPGDTQYF.

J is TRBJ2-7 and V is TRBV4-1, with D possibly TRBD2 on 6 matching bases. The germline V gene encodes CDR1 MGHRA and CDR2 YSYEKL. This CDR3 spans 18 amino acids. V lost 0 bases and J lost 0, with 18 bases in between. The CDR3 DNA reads TGCGCCAGCAGCCAAGATTTCCGCCGCGGGGATAGCTCCTACGAGCAGTACTTC. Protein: CASSQDFRRGDSSYEQYF.

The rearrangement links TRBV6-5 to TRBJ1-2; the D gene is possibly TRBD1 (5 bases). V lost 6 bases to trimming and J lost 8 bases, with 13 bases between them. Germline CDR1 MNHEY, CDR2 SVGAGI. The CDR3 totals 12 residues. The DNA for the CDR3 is TGTGCCAGCAGACCCAGGGATGACGGCTACACCTTC. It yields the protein CASRPRDDGYTF.

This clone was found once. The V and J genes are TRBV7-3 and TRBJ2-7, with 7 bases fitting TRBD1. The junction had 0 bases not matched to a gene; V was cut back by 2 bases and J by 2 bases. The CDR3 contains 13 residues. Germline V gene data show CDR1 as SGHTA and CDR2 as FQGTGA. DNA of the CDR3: TGTGCCAGCAGCTTAGGGACAGCCTACGAGCAGTACTTC. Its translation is CASSLGTAYEQYF. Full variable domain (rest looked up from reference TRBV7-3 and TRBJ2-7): GAGVSQTPSNKVTEKGKYVELRCDPISGHTALYWYRQSLGQGPEFLIYFQGTGAADDSGLPNDRFFAVRPEGSVSTLKIQRTERGDSAVYLCASSLGTAYEQYFGPGTRLTVT.

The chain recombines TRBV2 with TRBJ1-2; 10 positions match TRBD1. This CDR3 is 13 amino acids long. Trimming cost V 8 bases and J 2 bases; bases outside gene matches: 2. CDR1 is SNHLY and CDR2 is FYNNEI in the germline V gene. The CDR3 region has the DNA TGTGCCAGCGTGGGACAGGGGAACTATGGCTACACCTTC. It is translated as CASVGQGNYGYTF.

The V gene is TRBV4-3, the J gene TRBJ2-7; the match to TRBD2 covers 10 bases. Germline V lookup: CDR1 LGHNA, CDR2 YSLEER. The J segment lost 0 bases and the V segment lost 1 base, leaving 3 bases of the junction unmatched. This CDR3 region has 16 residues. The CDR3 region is CASSQALAGASYEQYF. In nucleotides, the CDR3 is TGCGCCAGCAGCCAAGCCCTAGCGGGGGCCTCCTACGAGCAGTACTTC.

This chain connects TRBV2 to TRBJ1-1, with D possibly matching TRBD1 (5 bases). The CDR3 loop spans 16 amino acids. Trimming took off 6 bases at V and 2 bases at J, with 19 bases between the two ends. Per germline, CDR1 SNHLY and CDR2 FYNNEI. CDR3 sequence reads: CASSHPPKTGNTEAFF. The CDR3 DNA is TGTGCCAGCAGCCACCCACCAAAAACAGGTAACACTGAAGCTTTCTTT.